What follows are 6 T cell receptor beta chains derived from one specimen sequenced in a study of T cell responses to AZD1222 COVID-19 vaccine listed by TCRdb under 2021. The meaning of the sample's time point label: baseline before first vaccination. Library generation was performed with the immunoSEQ multiplex PCR assay. TCRdb's version of the immuneACCESS table is confined to in-frame rearrangements and falls short of the full clone set. An unresolved V gene accounts for under half of the shortfall where checked; the remainder is of unknown origin. The sample has roughly 130,000 clones on record, 90% to 95% of them singletons. The ten largest make up 6.6% of the sample. Sequenced material: peripheral blood, taken on day 0 of AZD1222 vaccination. Receptors originate from an adult in good health.

The chain couples TRBV9 to TRBJ2-5; D may be TRBD2 (6 bases). This CDR3 spans 15 amino acids. In germline, CDR1 is SGDLS, CDR2 YYNGEE. V shed 6 bases and J shed 7 bases, with 22 bases lying between them. CDR3 loop: CASNSAGPSTGTQYF. The CDR3 DNA is TGTGCCAGCAATTCAGCGGGTCCCTCCACGGGGACCCAGTACTTC. Looking up the rest from reference TRBV9 and TRBJ2-5 gives the full variable domain: DSGVTQTPKHLITATGQRVTLRCSPRSGDLSVYWYQQSLDQGLQFLIQYYNGEERAKGNILERFSAQQFPDLHSELNLSSLELGDSALYFCASNSAGPSTGTQYFGPGTRLLVL.

This clone was counted once. V is TRBV5-1 and J is TRBJ2-6, with D unresolved. Trimming removed 0 bases at V and 0 bases at J, with 1 base between. Germline V gene sequence: CDR1 SGHRS, CDR2 YFSETQ. This CDR3 is 14 amino acids long. The CDR3 loop reads CASSLVSGANVLTF. Written as DNA, the CDR3 is TGCGCCAGCAGCTTGGTCTCTGGGGCCAACGTCCTGACTTTC. Using reference TRBV5-1 and TRBJ2-6 for the parts outside the CDR3, the full variable domain is KAGVTQTPRYLIKTRGQQVTLSCSPISGHRSVSWYQQTPGQGLQFLFEYFSETQRNKGNFPGRFSGRQFSNSRSEMNVSTLELGDSALYLCASSLVSGANVLTFGAGSRLTVL.

The chain couples TRBV7-9 to TRBJ1-2; no clear D. Germline CDR1 SEHNR, CDR2 FQNEAQ (reference sequence). Trimming took 10 bases from V and 8 from J, leaving 20 bases between them. The CDR3 loop spans 13 amino acids. CDR3 in DNA: TGTGCCACCACCCCTTGGGCGGTTACAGGCTACACCTTC. Translated: CATTPWAVTGYTF.

The chain carries TRBV9 and TRBJ2-7; no reliable D call. The CDR3 runs 14 residues. The germline CDR1 and CDR2 sequences are SGDLS and YYNGEE. V dropped 4 bases and J dropped 5 bases, with 16 bases sitting between them. This CDR3 is CASSLSLAPDEQYF. CDR3 DNA sequence: TGTGCCAGCAGCCTTTCTCTCGCCCCGGACGAGCAGTACTTC.

The CDR3 reads CASSTPPTGLAHQPQHF. CDR3 DNA sequence: TGTGCCAGCAGTACCCCTCCGACAGGGCTGGCCCATCAGCCCCAGCATTTT. The chain has TRBV28 and TRBJ1-5, with TRBD1 matching over 7 bases. The CDR3 contains 17 residues. V shed 5 bases, J shed 5 bases, and the junction held 15 bases outside the gene matches. Germline V lookup: CDR1 MDHEN, CDR2 SYDVKM.

CDR3 nucleotide sequence: TGTGCCATCAGCATTGGAGAGACCCAGTACTTC. Its translation is CAISIGETQYF. The V and J genes are TRBV10-3 and TRBJ2-5; D gene ambiguous. CDR1 and CDR2 (germline): ENHRY, SYGVKD. The CDR3 sequence is 11 residues long. Trimming shortened V by 6 bases and J by 4 bases, and 6 bases separated the two germline ends.